The 30 T cell receptor beta chains listed next were all sequenced from one sample in a study of T cell responses to AZD1222 COVID-19 vaccine. The repertoire was sequenced with immunoSEQ multiplex PCR; TCRdb's copy has only in-frame clones and lacks some. This sample has 120,000 or so clones, with 90% found just once. Specimen: peripheral blood, collected on day 0 of MenACWY control vaccination. The receptors shown here come from an adult in good health.

This clone was detected only once. The chain is built from TRBV6-2 or TRBV6-3 and TRBJ2-3; possible D gene TRBD2, 8 bases. CDR3 length equals 21 residues. Germline assignment: CDR1 MNHEY and CDR2 SVGEGT. Between the trimmed V and J ends, which lost 2 bases and 0 bases, there was a span of 27 bases. The CDR3 protein is CASSYPSGGVRQGASTDTQYF. CDR3 coding DNA: TGTGCCAGCAGTTACCCCTCGGGAGGGGTCAGACAGGGAGCGAGCACAGATACGCAGTATTTT.

The chain carries TRBV30 and TRBJ1-2; D is uncertain. Per the germline V gene, CDR1 is GTSNPN and CDR2 is SVGIG (reference sequence). The CDR3 has 13 residues. Trimming took 0 bases from V and 0 from J, leaving 5 bases between them. The CDR3 nucleotides are TGTGCCTGGAGTGTGAAGACTAACTATGGCTACACCTTC. Protein product: CAWSVKTNYGYTF.

The chain has TRBV6-4 and TRBJ1-4, with D uncertain. Deletions cut 4 bases from V and 8 bases from J, with 11 bases between. The CDR3 extends over 13 amino acids. Germline V lookup: CDR1 MRHNA, CDR2 SNTAGT. The CDR3 nucleotides read TGTGCCAGCAGTGTAGGCTGCGACGAAAAACTGTTTTTT. Its protein is CASSVGCDEKLFF.

The V and J genes are TRBV7-9 and TRBJ2-2; 10 nucleotides line up with TRBD2. V gave up 3 bases and J gave up 7 bases; unmatched junction bases: 8. This CDR3 is built from 16 residues. The germline gives CDR1 SEHNR, CDR2 FQNEAQ (reference sequence). The CDR3 DNA reads as TGTGCCAGCAGCTTCGCAGCGGGAGGGCCGGTCGGGGAGCTGTTTTTT. Amino acid sequence: CASSFAAGGPVGELFF.

The chain has TRBV7-9 and TRBJ2-3, with 7 bases fitting TRBD2. Germline-derived CDR1 and CDR2 are SEHNR and FQNEAQ (reference sequence). The CDR3 is 13 amino acids. V shed 5 bases, J shed 2 bases, and the junction held 1 base outside the gene matches. This CDR3 is CASSGGDTDTQYF. DNA of the CDR3: TGTGCCAGCAGCGGGGGGGACACAGATACGCAGTATTTT.

The chain is built from TRBV6-5 and TRBJ1-5; D is uncertain. The CDR3 has 13 residues. Germline assignment: CDR1 MNHEY and CDR2 SVGAGI. The V end was cut by 6 bases, the J end by 3 bases, with 9 bases between. The CDR3 reads CASRVGNNQPQHF. The CDR3 bases are TGTGCCAGCAGGGTGGGTAACAATCAGCCCCAGCATTTT.

The gene calls are TRBV19 and TRBJ1-2; D is perhaps TRBD1 (6 bases). CDR1 and CDR2 from the germline V gene are LNHDA and SQIVND (reference sequence). Trimming stripped 5 bases from V and 3 bases from J, with 16 bases between. The CDR3 extends over 15 amino acids. For the CDR3, the DNA is TGTGCCAGTAGTTCCTACCGGGGGGCAGACTATGGCTACACCTTC. Translating gives CASSSYRGADYGYTF.

The chain recombines TRBV12-3 or TRBV12-4 with TRBJ1-1; maybe TRBD1 (6 bases). V lost 7 bases, J lost 1 base, and 10 bases lay in between. The CDR3 contains 13 residues. For the CDR3, the DNA is TGTGCCAGCACCTTACAGGGGAACACTGAAGCTTTCTTT. This translates into CASTLQGNTEAFF.

The rearrangement links TRBV18 to TRBJ2-5; D remains unclear. Trimming stripped 0 bases from V and 1 base from J, with 3 bases between. Per germline, CDR1 KGHSH and CDR2 LQKENI. This CDR3 spans 13 amino acids. As DNA, the CDR3 is TGTGCCAGCTCACCACCGCTCCAAGAGACCCAGTACTTC. It translates to CASSPPLQETQYF.

J is TRBJ1-6 and V is TRBV19; D ambiguous. Trimming removed 3 bases from V and 0 bases from J, with 6 bases in between. Germline lookup yields CDR1 LNHDA and CDR2 SQIVND (reference sequence). This CDR3 has 15 amino acids. DNA of the CDR3: TGTGCCAGTAGTATTCGAGGCTCCTATAATTCACCCCTCCACTTT. It translates to CASSIRGSYNSPLHF.

This rearrangement joins TRBV5-8 to TRBJ2-3; 7 bases line up with TRBD1. With 1 base clipped from V and 7 bases from J, the junction kept 6 bases outside the gene matches. CDR3 length: 14 residues. Germline lookup yields CDR1 SGHTS and CDR2 YDEGEE. CDR3 DNA: TGTGCCAGCAGCTTGTACGGGACAGCTTATACGCAGTATTTT. This encodes CASSLYGTAYTQYF.

The chain couples TRBV19 to TRBJ2-1; tentative D call: TRBD2 (5 bases). Trimming took off 7 bases at V and 5 bases at J, with 15 bases between the two ends. The germline V gene encodes CDR1 LNHDA and CDR2 SQIVND (reference sequence). The length of the CDR3 is 14 residues. The CDR3 protein is CASNGGLADNEQFF. CDR3 DNA: TGTGCCAGTAACGGAGGACTCGCCGACAATGAGCAGTTCTTC.

This chain links TRBV6-4 with TRBJ2-3; a weak D match, TRBD1 (6 bases). The germline CDR1 and CDR2 sequences are MRHNA and SNTAGT. The length of the CDR3 is 17 residues. V lost 8 bases and J 3 bases, leaving 24 bases between the germline ends. This CDR3 is CASSASTLIGQTDTQYF. DNA for the CDR3: TGTGCCAGCTCCGCTTCAACCCTGATTGGACAGACAGATACGCAGTATTTT.

The rearrangement uses TRBV4-1 and TRBJ2-5; TRBD2 matches 8 bases. This CDR3 region has 15 residues. V was clipped by 1 base and J by 0 bases; unmatched bases: 1. In germline, CDR1 is MGHRA, CDR2 YSYEKL. This chain's CDR3 is CASSQVLADQETQYF. The CDR3 bases are TGCGCCAGCAGCCAAGTACTAGCGGACCAAGAGACCCAGTACTTC.

V and J are TRBV19 and TRBJ1-5; 10 nucleotides match TRBD1. With V trimmed by 6 bases and J by 1 base, 6 bases remained unmatched. This CDR3 has 16 residues. In germline, CDR1 is LNHDA, CDR2 SQIVND (reference sequence). CDR3 amino acids: CASSLWTGGSNQPQHF. The CDR3 bases are TGTGCCAGTAGCTTGTGGACAGGGGGAAGCAATCAGCCCCAGCATTTT.

The chain combines TRBV18 with TRBJ1-2, with D maybe TRBD1 (5 bases). Germline assignment: CDR1 KGHSH and CDR2 LQKENI. The CDR3 is 14 amino acids. V gave up 2 bases and J gave up 3 bases, with 10 bases separating them. The CDR3 DNA is TGTGCCAGCTCACCAATTGGGGGGGACTATGGCTACACCTTC. This sequence encodes CASSPIGGDYGYTF. Filled out from reference TRBV18 and TRBJ1-2, the complete variable domain reads NAGVMQNPRHLVRRRGQEARLRCSPMKGHSHVYWYRQLPEEGLKFMVYLQKENIIDESGMPKERFSAEFPKEGPSILRIQQVVRGDSAAYFCASSPIGGDYGYTFGSGTRLTVV.

This sequence joins TRBV3-1 (or the pseudogene TRBV3-2) and TRBJ2-4, with TRBD1 identical over 8 bases. The CDR3 totals 16 residues. The junction had 5 bases not matched to a gene; V was cut back by 0 bases and J by 4 bases. CDR1 is LGHDT and CDR2 is YNNKEL in the germline V gene (reference sequence). For the CDR3, the DNA is TGTGCCAGCAGCCAAGAGGTCAGGGGGCCTAAAAACATTCAGTACTTC. Its translation: CASSQEVRGPKNIQYF.

The chain carries TRBV2 and TRBJ2-2; TRBD2 agrees at 11 bases. CDR1 SNHLY and CDR2 FYNNEI come from the germline V gene. The CDR3 contains 13 residues. Trimming cost V 6 bases and J 6 bases; bases outside gene matches: 0. This chain's CDR3 is CASRGLAAGELFF. The CDR3 region has the DNA TGTGCCAGCAGGGGACTAGCGGCCGGGGAGCTGTTTTTT.

This clone was picked up a small number of times. The CDR3 DNA reads as TGTGCCAGCAGCTTAGAGCGGCTCAATGAGCAGTTCTTC. Translated, it gives CASSLERLNEQFF. V gene TRBV7-9 combines with J gene TRBJ2-1, with a tentative D call TRBD2 (5 bases). The V gene lost 1 base and the J gene lost 6 bases, with 7 bases spanning the gap. Germline V gene sequence: CDR1 SEHNR, CDR2 FQNEAQ (reference sequence). The CDR3 extends over 13 amino acids.

The V call is TRBV24-1, the J call TRBJ2-2, with D unresolved. With 1 base removed from V and 6 bases from J, the gap between germline ends came to 11 bases. Looked up from germline, CDR1 is KGHDR and CDR2 is SFDVKD. CDR3 length equals 15 residues. The CDR3 sequence: CATSDFGHIAGELFF. Written as DNA, the CDR3 is TGTGCCACCAGTGATTTCGGGCATATCGCCGGGGAGCTGTTTTTT.

The V and J genes are TRBV6-2 or TRBV6-3 and TRBJ1-5; D is uncertain. Germline lookup yields CDR1 MNHEY and CDR2 SVGEGT. The CDR3 is made up of 14 amino acids. V gave up 2 bases and J gave up 0 bases, with 5 bases separating them. The CDR3 is CASSYISSNQPQHF. In DNA, the CDR3 is TGTGCCAGCAGTTACATCAGTAGCAATCAGCCCCAGCATTTT.

The CDR3 sequence is CASSLGPGQGAADTQYF. The CDR3 bases are TGCGCCAGCAGCTTGGGGCCGGGACAGGGGGCTGCAGATACGCAGTATTTT. The genes are TRBV5-1 and TRBJ2-3; the match to TRBD1 covers 12 bases. The V gene end was trimmed by 0 bases and the J gene end by 4 bases; junction bases not matched to a gene: 6. Germline CDR1 is SGHRS and CDR2 is YFSETQ. The CDR3 runs to 17 residues.

The gene calls are TRBV7-8 and TRBJ2-2, with unresolved D. Trimming shortened V by 1 base and J by 4 bases, and 10 bases separated the two germline ends. The CDR3 sequence is 15 residues long. Germline assignment: CDR1 SGHVS and CDR2 FQNEAQ. The CDR3 coding sequence is TGTGCCAGCAGCTTAGAGGGTCCGACCACCGGGGAGCTGTTTTTT. Translation: CASSLEGPTTGELFF.

V gene TRBV14 combines with J gene TRBJ1-2, with D unclear. CDR3 length: 13 amino acids. Germline V lookup: CDR1 SGHDN, CDR2 FVKESK. The V end lost 2 bases, the J end lost 4 bases, and 8 bases lay between the germline ends. The CDR3 coding sequence is TGTGCCAGCAGCCAAAGAAGGAGCTATGGCTACACCTTC. Encoded protein: CASSQRRSYGYTF.

The chain combines TRBV30 with TRBJ2-2; D gene ambiguous. From germline, CDR1 is GTSNPN and CDR2 SVGIG (reference sequence). The CDR3 has 14 amino acids. The V and J ends lost 4 bases and 0 bases respectively, with 9 bases between them. The CDR3 loop reads CAWMTPPNTGELFF. Here the CDR3 DNA reads TGTGCCTGGATGACCCCACCGAACACCGGGGAGCTGTTTTTT.

The chain links TRBV19 to TRBJ1-1; D not resolved. This CDR3 spans 13 amino acids. Trimming removed 3 bases from V and 11 bases from J, with 16 bases in between. Germline V gene sequence: CDR1 LNHDA, CDR2 SQIVND (reference sequence). The CDR3 DNA reads as TGTGCCAGTAGTATCGTACGTGGAAGAAGGGCTTTCTTT. It encodes CASSIVRGRRAFF.

The chain couples TRBV7-6 to TRBJ2-7; 7 nucleotides line up with TRBD2. This CDR3 spans 14 amino acids. Per the germline V gene, CDR1 is SGHVS and CDR2 is FNYEAQ. The V segment lost 1 base and the J segment 3 bases; nucleotides outside the gene matches: 3. The CDR3 DNA is TGTGCCAGCAGCTTAGGCGGGAGAAACTACGAGCAGTACTTC. Amino acid sequence: CASSLGGRNYEQYF.

The chain carries TRBV28 and TRBJ2-7; D possibly matches TRBD1 or TRBD2 (5 bases each). Looked up from germline, CDR1 is MDHEN and CDR2 is SYDVKM. This CDR3 contains 13 residues. V lost 8 bases and J lost 0, with 11 bases in between. CDR3 region: CASRDGNSYEQYF. The CDR3 nucleotides read TGTGCCAGCCGGGACGGAAACTCCTACGAGCAGTACTTC.

The chain carries TRBV6-5 and TRBJ1-2; 7 bases are shared with TRBD1. CDR1 is MNHEY, CDR2 SVGAGI, per germline. The ends lost 5 bases at V and 4 bases at J; junction bases unmatched: 4. This CDR3 is 13 amino acids long. This CDR3 is CASSRGGGYGYTF. CDR3 bases: TGTGCCAGCAGTAGAGGGGGCGGCTATGGCTACACCTTC.

In its sample, this clone was seen a few times. As DNA, the CDR3 is TGTGCCAGCAGTGAACTAGCGGGGGGGAGCACAGATACGCAGTATTTT. Residues: CASSELAGGSTDTQYF. The chain links TRBV6-4 to TRBJ2-3; 13 bases match TRBD2. J gave up 0 bases and V 3 bases, and 0 bases lay outside the gene matches. The germline V gene has CDR1 MRHNA and CDR2 SNTAGT. The CDR3 has 16 residues.